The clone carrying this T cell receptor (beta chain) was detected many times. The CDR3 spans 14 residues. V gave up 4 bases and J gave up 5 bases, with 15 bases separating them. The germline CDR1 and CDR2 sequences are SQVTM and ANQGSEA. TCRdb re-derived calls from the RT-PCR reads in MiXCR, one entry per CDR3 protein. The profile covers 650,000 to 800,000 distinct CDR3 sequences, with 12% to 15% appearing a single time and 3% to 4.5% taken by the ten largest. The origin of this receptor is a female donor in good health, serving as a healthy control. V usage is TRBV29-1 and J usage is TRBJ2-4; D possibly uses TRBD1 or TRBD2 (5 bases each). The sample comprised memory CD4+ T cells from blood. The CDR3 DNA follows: TGCAGCGTTGTAGCAGGGACCTCCCAAAACATTCAGTACTTC. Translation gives CSVVAGTSQNIQYF.